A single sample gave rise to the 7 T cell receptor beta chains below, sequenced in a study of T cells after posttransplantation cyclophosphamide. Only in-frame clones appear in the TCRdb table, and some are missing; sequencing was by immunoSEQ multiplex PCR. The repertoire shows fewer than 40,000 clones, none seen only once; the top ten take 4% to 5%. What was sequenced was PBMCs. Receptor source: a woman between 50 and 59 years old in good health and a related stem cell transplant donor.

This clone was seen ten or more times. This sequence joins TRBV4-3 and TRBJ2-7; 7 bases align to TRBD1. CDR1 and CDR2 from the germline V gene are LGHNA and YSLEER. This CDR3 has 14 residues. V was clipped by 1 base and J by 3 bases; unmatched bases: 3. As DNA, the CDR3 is TGCGCCAGCAGCCAAGGACAGGGCGTCTACGAGCAGTACTTC. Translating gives CASSQGQGVYEQYF.

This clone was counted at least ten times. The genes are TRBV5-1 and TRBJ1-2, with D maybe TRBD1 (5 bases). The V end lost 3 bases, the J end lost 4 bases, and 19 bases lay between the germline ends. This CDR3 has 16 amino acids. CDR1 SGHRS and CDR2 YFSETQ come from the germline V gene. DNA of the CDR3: TGCGCCAGCAGCTCTACCGGGGGGGGAGAGGGCTATGGCTACACCTTC. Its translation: CASSSTGGGEGYGYTF. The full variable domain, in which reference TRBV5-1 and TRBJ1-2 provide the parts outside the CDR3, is KAGVTQTPRYLIKTRGQQVTLSCSPISGHRSVSWYQQTPGQGLQFLFEYFSETQRNKGNFPGRFSGRQFSNSRSEMNVSTLELGDSALYLCASSSTGGGEGYGYTFGSGTRLTVV.

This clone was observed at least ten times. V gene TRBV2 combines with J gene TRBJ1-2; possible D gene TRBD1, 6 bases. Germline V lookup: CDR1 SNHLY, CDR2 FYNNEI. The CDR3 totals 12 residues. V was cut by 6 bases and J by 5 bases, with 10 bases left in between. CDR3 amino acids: CASSRGQYGYTF. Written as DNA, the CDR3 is TGTGCCAGCAGCAGGGGACAATATGGCTACACCTTC.

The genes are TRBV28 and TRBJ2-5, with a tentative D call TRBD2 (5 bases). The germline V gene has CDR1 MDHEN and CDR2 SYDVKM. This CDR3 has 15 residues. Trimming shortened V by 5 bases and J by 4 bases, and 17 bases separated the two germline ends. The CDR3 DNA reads TGTGCCAGCAGTCCAACCGCGGCAGGAGGAGAGACCCAGTACTTC. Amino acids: CASSPTAAGGETQYF.

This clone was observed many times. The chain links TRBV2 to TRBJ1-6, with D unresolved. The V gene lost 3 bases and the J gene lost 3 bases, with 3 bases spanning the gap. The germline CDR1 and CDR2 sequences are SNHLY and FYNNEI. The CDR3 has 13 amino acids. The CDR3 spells CASSDSYNSPLHF. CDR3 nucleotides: TGTGCCAGCAGTGACAGCTATAATTCACCCCTCCACTTT.

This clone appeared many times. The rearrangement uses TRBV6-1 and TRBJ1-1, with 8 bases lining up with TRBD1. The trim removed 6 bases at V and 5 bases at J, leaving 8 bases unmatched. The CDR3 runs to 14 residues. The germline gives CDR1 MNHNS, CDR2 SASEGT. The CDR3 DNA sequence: TGTGCCAGCAGGAGACAGGGGATTGGAACTGAAGCTTTCTTT. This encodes CASRRQGIGTEAFF.

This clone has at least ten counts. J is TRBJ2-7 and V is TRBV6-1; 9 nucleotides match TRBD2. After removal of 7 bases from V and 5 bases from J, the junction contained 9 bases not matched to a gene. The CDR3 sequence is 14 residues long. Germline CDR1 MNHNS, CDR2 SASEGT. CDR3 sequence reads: CASTFGTSHDEQYF. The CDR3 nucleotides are TGTGCCAGCACCTTCGGGACTAGCCACGACGAGCAGTACTTC.